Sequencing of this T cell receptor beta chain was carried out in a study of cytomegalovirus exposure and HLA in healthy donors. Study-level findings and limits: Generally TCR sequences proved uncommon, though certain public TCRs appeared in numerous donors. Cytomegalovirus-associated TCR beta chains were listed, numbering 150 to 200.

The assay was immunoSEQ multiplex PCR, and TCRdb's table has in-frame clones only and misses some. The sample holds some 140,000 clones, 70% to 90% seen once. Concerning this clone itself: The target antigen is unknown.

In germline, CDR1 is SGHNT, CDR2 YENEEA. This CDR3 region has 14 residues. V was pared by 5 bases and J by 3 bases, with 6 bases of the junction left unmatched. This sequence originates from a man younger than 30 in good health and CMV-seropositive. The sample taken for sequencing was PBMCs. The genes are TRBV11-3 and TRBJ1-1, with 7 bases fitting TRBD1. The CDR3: CASSPRGQDTEAFF. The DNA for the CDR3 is TGTGCCAGCAGCCCAAGGGGGCAGGACACTGAAGCTTTCTTT.